The 16 T cell receptor beta chains listed next were all sequenced from one sample in a study of T-cell reconstitution after alpha-beta-depleted transplantation in children. Construction of the TCRbeta library involved unique molecular identifiers. TCRdb used MiXCR to reprocess the PCR reads, holding one entry per CDR3 protein. The repertoire holds 440,000 or so distinct CDR3 sequences, roughly 43% seen once, with 27% in the top ten. The sample in question was PBMCs, obtained before TCRalphabeta/CD19-depleted stem cell transplant. The receptors were gathered from a girl aged 2 to 10 with aplastic anemia, due to receive a stem cell transplant.

At least ten counts were recorded for this clonotype. The chain combines TRBV6-5 with TRBJ1-2; maybe TRBD1 (5 bases). Trimming pared 4 bases from V and 8 bases from J, leaving 8 bases between. The germline V gene encodes CDR1 MNHEY and CDR2 SVGAGI. The CDR3 contains 11 residues. The CDR3 is CASSWGEGYTF. The DNA of the CDR3 is TGTGCCAGCAGTTGGGGGGAAGGCTACACCTTC.

Turning to this clonotype: No conserved phenylalanine or tryptophan ends this CDR3, so it is likely a read error. The CDR3 loop is CASSFQGQGNIQYL. DNA for the CDR3: TGTGCCAGCAGTTTTCAAGGACAGGGGAACATTCAGTACCTC. This sequence joins TRBV27 and TRBJ2-4, with 9 bases identical to TRBD1. Trimming cost V 3 bases and J 7 bases; bases outside gene matches: 4. This CDR3 is built from 14 residues. The germline V gene has CDR1 MNHEY and CDR2 SMNVEV (reference sequence).

The chain carries TRBV20-1 and TRBJ1-5; no reliable D call. V shed 1 base and J shed 0 bases, with 7 bases lying between them. In germline, CDR1 is DFQATT, CDR2 SNEGSKA (reference sequence). This CDR3 region has 14 residues. The CDR3 DNA reads as TGCAGTGCTAGAGGGGCTACTAGCAATCAGCCCCAGCATTTT. Protein sequence: CSARGATSNQPQHF.

This clonotype was seen a few times. The chain employs TRBV12-3 or TRBV12-4 and TRBJ2-4, with 7 nucleotides matching TRBD2. Unmatched junction bases numbered 12, after V lost 7 bases and J lost 0 bases. The CDR3 is 17 amino acids. The CDR3 coding sequence is TGTGCCAGCACCCGAAGGGGCGGGGGACTAGCCAAAAACATTCAGTACTTC. Amino acids: CASTRRGGGLAKNIQYF.

J is TRBJ1-1 and V is TRBV6-1; 11 positions match TRBD1. The CDR3 has 15 amino acids. Per germline, CDR1 MNHNS and CDR2 SASEGT. Losses at the gene ends were 6 bases for V and 3 bases for J; bases not matched to a gene: 6. The CDR3 sequence is CASSRGDRGYTEAFF. In DNA form, the CDR3 reads TGTGCCAGCAGCCGGGGGGACAGGGGGTACACTGAAGCTTTCTTT.

This clonotype was found a few times. The chain uses TRBV19 and TRBJ1-1, with D possibly TRBD1 on 5 matching bases. This CDR3 contains 13 residues. V shed 6 bases and J shed 4 bases, with 12 bases lying between them. The germline V gene encodes CDR1 LNHDA and CDR2 SQIVND (reference sequence). The CDR3 is CASRWEGVTEAFF. Here the CDR3 DNA reads TGTGCCAGTAGATGGGAAGGGGTCACTGAAGCTTTCTTT.

The V call is TRBV7-3, the J call TRBJ2-3, with TRBD2 matching over 8 bases. The CDR3 sequence is 16 residues long. Germline V lookup: CDR1 SGHTA, CDR2 FQGTGA. The V gene end was trimmed by 5 bases and the J gene end by 6 bases; junction bases not matched to a gene: 13. In DNA, the CDR3 is TGTGCCAGCAGCCCCGGAGTTCTCCCGGGAGGGGATACGCAGTATTTT. Protein sequence: CASSPGVLPGGDTQYF.

This clonotype was recorded a few times. The chain recombines TRBV3-1 with TRBJ2-2, with 8 bases matching TRBD2. After removal of 7 bases from V and 4 bases from J, the junction contained 14 bases not matched to a gene. The CDR3 runs 17 residues. Germline loops: CDR1 LGHDT, CDR2 YNNKEL (reference sequence). The CDR3 spells CASTGGLAGFGTGELFF. The CDR3 nucleotides read TGTGCCAGCACTGGGGGGCTAGCGGGTTTCGGCACCGGGGAGCTGTTTTTT.

The chain employs TRBV4-1 and TRBJ2-1; TRBD2 matches 8 bases. Germline values: CDR1 MGHRA, CDR2 YSYEKL. The V gene end was trimmed by 3 bases and the J gene end by 11 bases; junction bases not matched to a gene: 3. The CDR3 sequence is 12 residues long. The CDR3 DNA reads as TGCGCCAGCAGCCAGACTAGCGTAAAGCAGTTCTTC. Translated, it gives CASSQTSVKQFF.

The genes are TRBV12-3 or TRBV12-4 and TRBJ2-2; 7 bases agree with TRBD2. V shed 6 bases, J shed 4 bases, and the junction held 20 bases outside the gene matches. The CDR3 runs to 19 residues. CDR3 residues: CASSPRAGLSPRGTGELFF. Written as DNA, the CDR3 is TGTGCCAGCAGCCCCAGGGCGGGACTATCCCCTCGCGGCACCGGGGAGCTGTTTTTT.

V gene TRBV28 combines with J gene TRBJ2-7, with D possibly being TRBD1 (5 bases). Trimming cost V 5 bases and J 6 bases, with 17 bases left between them. This CDR3 has 14 amino acids. Looked up from germline, CDR1 is MDHEN and CDR2 is SYDVKM. The DNA of the CDR3 is TGTGCCAGCAGTATCGTCCTACAGGTCTCCGAGCAGTACTTC. This translates into CASSIVLQVSEQYF.

The rearrangement joins TRBV6-5 to TRBJ2-5; 8 bases line up with TRBD1. Germline lookup yields CDR1 MNHEY and CDR2 SVGAGI. V lost 0 bases and J lost 5; bases outside the gene matches: 8. The CDR3 runs to 16 residues. The CDR3 DNA is TGTGCCAGCAGTTACTCGAACAGGGGGGATGTTGAGACCCAGTACTTC. This encodes CASSYSNRGDVETQYF.

The gene calls are TRBV5-1 and TRBJ2-2; TRBD2 agrees at 8 bases. V trimming: 7 bases; J trimming: 1 base; junction bases outside the gene matches: 3. CDR1 is SGHRS, CDR2 YFSETQ, per germline. The CDR3 runs 14 residues. The DNA for the CDR3 is TGCGCCAGCCTCGGGAGGGAGAACACCGGGGAGCTGTTTTTT. Its translation is CASLGRENTGELFF.

The CDR3 DNA follows: TGTGCCAGCAGCCAATTGCGGGAGGCAAATGAGCAGTTCTTC. As protein: CASSQLREANEQFF. This rearrangement joins TRBV3-1 to TRBJ2-1, with TRBD2 identical over 8 bases. CDR3 length: 14 amino acids. The trim removed 2 bases at V and 7 bases at J, leaving 4 bases unmatched. Germline V CDR1 and CDR2: LGHDT, YNNKEL (reference sequence).

V gene TRBV4-3 combines with J gene TRBJ1-1, with D maybe TRBD1 (5 bases). Germline-derived CDR1 and CDR2 are LGHNA and YSLEER. V was pared by 1 base and J by 10 bases, with 13 bases between. The length of the CDR3 is 13 residues. CDR3 amino acids: CASSQGRKGRAFF. For the CDR3, the DNA is TGCGCCAGCAGCCAAGGGCGAAAGGGGCGAGCTTTCTTT.

This chain links TRBV20-1 with TRBJ2-7; possibly TRBD2 for D (6 bases). This CDR3 has 19 amino acids. The germline gives CDR1 DFQATT, CDR2 SNEGSKA (reference sequence). Trimming took off 0 bases at V and 0 bases at J, with 24 bases between the two ends. The CDR3 nucleotides are TGCAGTGCTAGAGAGGTTCCGGGGCTTCTGGACTATTCCTCCTACGAGCAGTACTTC. Translation: CSAREVPGLLDYSSYEQYF.